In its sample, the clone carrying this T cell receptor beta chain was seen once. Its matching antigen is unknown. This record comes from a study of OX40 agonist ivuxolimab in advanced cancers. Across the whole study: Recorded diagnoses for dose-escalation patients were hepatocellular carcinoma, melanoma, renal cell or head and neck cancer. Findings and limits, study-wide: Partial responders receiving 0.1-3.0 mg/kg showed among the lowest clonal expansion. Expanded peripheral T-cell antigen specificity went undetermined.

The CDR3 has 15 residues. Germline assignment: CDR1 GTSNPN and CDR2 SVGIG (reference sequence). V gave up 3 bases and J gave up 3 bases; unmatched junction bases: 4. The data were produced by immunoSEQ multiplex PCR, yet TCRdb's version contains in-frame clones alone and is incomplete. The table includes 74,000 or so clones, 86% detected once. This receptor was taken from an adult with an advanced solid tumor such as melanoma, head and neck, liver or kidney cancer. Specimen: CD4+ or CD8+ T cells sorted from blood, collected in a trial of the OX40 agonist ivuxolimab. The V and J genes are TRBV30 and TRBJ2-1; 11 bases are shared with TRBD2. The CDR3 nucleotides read TGTGCCTGGAGGCTGACTAGCGGGAACTACAATGAGCAGTTCTTC. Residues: CAWRLTSGNYNEQFF.